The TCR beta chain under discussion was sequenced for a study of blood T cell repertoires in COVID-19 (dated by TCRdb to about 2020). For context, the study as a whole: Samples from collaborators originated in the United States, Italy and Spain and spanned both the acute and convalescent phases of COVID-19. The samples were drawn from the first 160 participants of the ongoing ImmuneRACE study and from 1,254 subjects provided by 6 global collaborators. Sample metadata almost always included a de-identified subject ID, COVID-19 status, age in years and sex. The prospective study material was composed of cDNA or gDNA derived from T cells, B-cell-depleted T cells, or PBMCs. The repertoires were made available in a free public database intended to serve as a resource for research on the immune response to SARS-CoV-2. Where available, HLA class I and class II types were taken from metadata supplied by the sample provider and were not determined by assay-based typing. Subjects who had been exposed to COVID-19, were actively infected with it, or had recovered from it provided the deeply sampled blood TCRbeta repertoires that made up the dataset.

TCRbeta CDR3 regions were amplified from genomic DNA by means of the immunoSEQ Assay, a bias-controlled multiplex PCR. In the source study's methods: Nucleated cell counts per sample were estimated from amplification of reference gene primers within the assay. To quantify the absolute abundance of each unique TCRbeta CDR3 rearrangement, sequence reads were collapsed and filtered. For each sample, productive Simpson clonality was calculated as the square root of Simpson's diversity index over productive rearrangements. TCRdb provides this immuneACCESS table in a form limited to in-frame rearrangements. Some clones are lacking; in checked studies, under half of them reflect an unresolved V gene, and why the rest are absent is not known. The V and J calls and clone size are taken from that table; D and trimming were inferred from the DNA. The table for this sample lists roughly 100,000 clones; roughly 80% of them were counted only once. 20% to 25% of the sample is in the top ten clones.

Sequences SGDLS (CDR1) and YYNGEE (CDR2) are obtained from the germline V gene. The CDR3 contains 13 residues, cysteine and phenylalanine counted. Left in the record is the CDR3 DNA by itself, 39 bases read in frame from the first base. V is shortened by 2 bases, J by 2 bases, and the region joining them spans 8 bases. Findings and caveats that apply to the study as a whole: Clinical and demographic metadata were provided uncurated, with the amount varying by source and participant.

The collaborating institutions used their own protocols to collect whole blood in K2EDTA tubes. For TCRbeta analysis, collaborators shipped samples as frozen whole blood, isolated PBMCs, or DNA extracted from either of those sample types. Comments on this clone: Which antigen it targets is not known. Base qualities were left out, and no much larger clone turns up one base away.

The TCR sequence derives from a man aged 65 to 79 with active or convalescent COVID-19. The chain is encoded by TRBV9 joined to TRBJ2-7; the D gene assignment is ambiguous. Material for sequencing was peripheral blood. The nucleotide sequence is TGTGCCAGCAGCGTGGCAGGTCCCTACGAGCAGTACTTC. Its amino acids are CASSVAGPYEQYF.